The clone carrying this T cell receptor beta chain was seen a handful of times. This entry comes from a study of blood T cells in healthy people across ages. Using a J-beta primer mix together with a sample-barcoded 5' primer, a second PCR was run for roughly 6 to 12 cycles. Via MiXCR, TCRdb re-called the 5' RACE reads, giving one row per CDR3 protein. The sample shows about 650,000 distinct CDR3 sequences, about 30% of them seen only once. Per germline, CDR1 SNHLY and CDR2 FYNNEI. The CDR3 is 16 amino acids. V lost 3 bases and J 6 bases, leaving 15 bases between the germline ends. Sequencing was performed on blood. The clonotype originates from a woman older than 75 in good health. V usage is TRBV2 and J usage is TRBJ1-6; D is possibly TRBD1 (5 bases). CDR3 sequence: CASSETAPAANSPLHF. The CDR3 DNA reads TGTGCCAGCAGTGAGACAGCCCCAGCTGCTAATTCACCCCTCCACTTT.